This TCR beta chain derives from a study of T cell responses to AZD1222 COVID-19 vaccine. Study-wide points: Compared with day 0, the breadth and depth of the Spike-specific TCR repertoire rose significantly after two doses of AZD1222.

Profiling relied on immunoSEQ multiplex PCR, and the TCRdb table lists in-frame clones only, not all of them. The sample yields roughly 110,000 clones, nearly 90% seen once. The CDR3 is 14 residues long. V shed 4 bases and J shed 4 bases, with 12 bases lying between them. Per germline, CDR1 SGHTS and CDR2 YDEGEE. On this clone itself: The antigen remains unidentified.

The specimen was peripheral blood, collected 28 days after the second AZD1222 dose. The receptor's source is an adult who received the AZD1222 COVID-19 vaccine. J is TRBJ1-5 and V is TRBV5-8; no definite D call. The DNA for the CDR3 is TGTGCCAGCAGCCACGAAACCCCGAATCAGCCCCAGCATTTT. Protein: CASSHETPNQPQHF.